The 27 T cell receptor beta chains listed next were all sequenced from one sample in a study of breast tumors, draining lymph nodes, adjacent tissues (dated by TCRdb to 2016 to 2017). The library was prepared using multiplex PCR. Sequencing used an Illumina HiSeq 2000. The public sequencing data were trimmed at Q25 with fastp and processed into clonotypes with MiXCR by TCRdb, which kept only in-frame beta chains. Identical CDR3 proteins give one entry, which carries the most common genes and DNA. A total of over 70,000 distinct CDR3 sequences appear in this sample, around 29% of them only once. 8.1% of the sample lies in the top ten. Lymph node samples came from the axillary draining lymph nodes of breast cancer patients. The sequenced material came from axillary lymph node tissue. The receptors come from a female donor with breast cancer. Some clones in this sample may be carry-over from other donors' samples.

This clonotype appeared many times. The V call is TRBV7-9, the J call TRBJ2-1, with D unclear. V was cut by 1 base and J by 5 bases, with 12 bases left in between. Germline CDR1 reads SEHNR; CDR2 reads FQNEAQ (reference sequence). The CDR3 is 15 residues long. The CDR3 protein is CASSLGLGGNNEQFF. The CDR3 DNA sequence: TGTGCCAGCAGCTTAGGTTTAGGCGGCAACAATGAGCAGTTCTTC.

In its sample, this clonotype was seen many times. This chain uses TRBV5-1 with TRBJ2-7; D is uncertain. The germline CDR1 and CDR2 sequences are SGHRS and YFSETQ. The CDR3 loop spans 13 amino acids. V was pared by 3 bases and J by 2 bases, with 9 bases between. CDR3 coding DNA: TGCGCCAGCAGCTCCCTCGCCCCCTACGAGCAGTACTTC. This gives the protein CASSSLAPYEQYF.

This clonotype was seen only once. The CDR3 DNA reads TGTGCCAGCAGCAGCGAGGGACAGTATAATTCACCCCTCCACTTT. This encodes CASSSEGQYNSPLHF. V and J are TRBV9 and TRBJ1-6, with 7 bases matching TRBD1. The CDR3 spans 15 residues. Trimming cost V 4 bases and J 4 bases; bases outside gene matches: 5. Germline CDR1 reads SGDLS; CDR2 reads YYNGEE.

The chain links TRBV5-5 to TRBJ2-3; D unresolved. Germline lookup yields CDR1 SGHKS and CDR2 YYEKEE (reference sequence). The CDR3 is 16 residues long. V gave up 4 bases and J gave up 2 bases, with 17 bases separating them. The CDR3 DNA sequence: TGTGCCAGCAGCCCACAGAGCTCCTATAACACAGATACGCAGTATTTT. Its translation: CASSPQSSYNTDTQYF. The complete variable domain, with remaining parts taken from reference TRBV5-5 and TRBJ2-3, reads DAGVTQSPTHLIKTRGQQVTLRCSPISGHKSVSWYQQVLGQGPQFIFQYYEKEERGRGNFPDRFSARQFPNYSSELNVNALLLGDSALYLCASSPQSSYNTDTQYFGPGTRLTVL.

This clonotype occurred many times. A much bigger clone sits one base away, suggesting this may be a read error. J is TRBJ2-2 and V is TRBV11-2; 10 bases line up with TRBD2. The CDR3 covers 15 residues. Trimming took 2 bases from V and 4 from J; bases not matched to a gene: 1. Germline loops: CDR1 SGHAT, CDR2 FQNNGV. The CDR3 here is CASSLPSGSTGELFF. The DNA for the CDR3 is TGTGCCAGCAGCTTACCTAGCGGGAGCACCGGGGAGCTGTTTTTT.

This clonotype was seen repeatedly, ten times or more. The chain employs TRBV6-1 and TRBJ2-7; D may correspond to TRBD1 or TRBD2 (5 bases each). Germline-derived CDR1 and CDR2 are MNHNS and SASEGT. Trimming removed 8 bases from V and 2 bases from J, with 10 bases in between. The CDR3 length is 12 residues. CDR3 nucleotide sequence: TGTGCCAGCGAGGGGTACACCTACGAGCAGTACTTC. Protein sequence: CASEGYTYEQYF.

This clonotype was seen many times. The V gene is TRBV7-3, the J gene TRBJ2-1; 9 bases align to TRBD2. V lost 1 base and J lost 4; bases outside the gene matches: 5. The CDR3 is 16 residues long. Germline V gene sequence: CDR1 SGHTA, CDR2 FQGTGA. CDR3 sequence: CASSLKPAGGYNEQFF. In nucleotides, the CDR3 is TGTGCCAGCAGCTTAAAGCCAGCGGGAGGTTACAATGAGCAGTTCTTC.

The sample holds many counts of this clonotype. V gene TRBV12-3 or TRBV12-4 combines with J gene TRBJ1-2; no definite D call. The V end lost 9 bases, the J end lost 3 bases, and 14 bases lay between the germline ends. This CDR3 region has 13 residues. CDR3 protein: CASSSLSYYGYTF. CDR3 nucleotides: TGTGCCAGTAGTAGTCTTTCCTACTATGGCTACACCTTC.

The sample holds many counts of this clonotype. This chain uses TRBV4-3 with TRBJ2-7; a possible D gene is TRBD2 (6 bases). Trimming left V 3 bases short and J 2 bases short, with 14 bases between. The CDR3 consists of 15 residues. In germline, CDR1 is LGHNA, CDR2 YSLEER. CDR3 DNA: TGCGCCAGCAGCCATGTGGAGGCGGGGCCCTACGAGCAGTACTTC. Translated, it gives CASSHVEAGPYEQYF.

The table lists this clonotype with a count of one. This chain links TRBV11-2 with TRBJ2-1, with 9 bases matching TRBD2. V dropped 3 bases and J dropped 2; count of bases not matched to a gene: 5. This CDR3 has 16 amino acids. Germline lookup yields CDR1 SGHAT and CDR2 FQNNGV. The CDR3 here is CASSLGGLAPYNEQFF. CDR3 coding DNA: TGTGCCAGCAGCTTGGGGGGACTAGCACCCTACAATGAGCAGTTCTTC.

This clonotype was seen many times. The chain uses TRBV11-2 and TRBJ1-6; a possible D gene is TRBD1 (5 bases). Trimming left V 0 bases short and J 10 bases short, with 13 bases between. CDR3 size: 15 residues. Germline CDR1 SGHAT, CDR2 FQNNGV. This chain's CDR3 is CASSLDLGHGSPLHF. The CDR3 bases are TGTGCCAGCAGCTTAGACCTAGGACATGGGTCACCCCTCCACTTT.

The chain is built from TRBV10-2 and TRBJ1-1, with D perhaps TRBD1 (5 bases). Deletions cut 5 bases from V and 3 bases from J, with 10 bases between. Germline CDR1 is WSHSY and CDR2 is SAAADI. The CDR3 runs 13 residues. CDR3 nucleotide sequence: TGCGCCAGCAGTCTAGCGGGGGACACTGAAGCTTTCTTT. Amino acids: CASSLAGDTEAFF.

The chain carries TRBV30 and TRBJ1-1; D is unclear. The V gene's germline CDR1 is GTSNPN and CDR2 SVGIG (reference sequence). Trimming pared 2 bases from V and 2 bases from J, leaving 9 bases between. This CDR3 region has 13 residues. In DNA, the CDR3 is TGTGCCTGGAGTTTTGAGGTTAACACTGAAGCTTTCTTT. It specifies CAWSFEVNTEAFF.

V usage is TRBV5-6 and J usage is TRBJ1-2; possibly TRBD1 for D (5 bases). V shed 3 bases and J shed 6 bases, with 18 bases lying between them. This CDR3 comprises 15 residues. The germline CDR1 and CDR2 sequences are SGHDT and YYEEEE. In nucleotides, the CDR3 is TGTGCCAGCAGCTCCCGGGCAGGGCGAGGGGATGGCTACACCTTC. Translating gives CASSSRAGRGDGYTF.

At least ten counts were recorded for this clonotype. The CDR3, as DNA: TGTGCCAGCAGCCCCAACCGGGACAGCCCAGATACGCAGTATTTT. This codes for CASSPNRDSPDTQYF. The V gene is TRBV7-3, the J gene TRBJ2-3; 7 bases are a match to TRBD1. Germline CDR1 reads SGHTA; CDR2 reads FQGTGA. J gave up 4 bases and V 5 bases, and 9 bases lay outside the gene matches. The CDR3 runs to 15 residues.

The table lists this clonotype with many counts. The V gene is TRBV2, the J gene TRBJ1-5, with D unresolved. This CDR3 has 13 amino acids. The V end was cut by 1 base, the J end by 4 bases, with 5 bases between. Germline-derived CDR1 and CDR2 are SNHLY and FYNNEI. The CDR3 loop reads CASSEGRNQPQHF. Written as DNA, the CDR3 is TGTGCCAGCAGTGAAGGACGGAATCAGCCCCAGCATTTT.

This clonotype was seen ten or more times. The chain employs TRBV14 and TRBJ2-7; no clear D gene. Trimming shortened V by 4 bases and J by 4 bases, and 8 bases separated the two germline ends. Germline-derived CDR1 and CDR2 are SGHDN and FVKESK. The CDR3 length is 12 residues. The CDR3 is CASSPQDYEQYF. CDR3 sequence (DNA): TGTGCCAGCAGCCCCCAGGATTACGAGCAGTACTTC.

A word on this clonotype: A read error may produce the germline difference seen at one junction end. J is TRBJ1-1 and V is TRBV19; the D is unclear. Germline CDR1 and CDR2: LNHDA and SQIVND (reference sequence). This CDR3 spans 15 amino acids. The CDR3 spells CAGSVSVLPNTEAFF. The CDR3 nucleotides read TGTGCCGGTAGTGTGTCCGTACTCCCGAACACTGAAGCTTTCTTT.

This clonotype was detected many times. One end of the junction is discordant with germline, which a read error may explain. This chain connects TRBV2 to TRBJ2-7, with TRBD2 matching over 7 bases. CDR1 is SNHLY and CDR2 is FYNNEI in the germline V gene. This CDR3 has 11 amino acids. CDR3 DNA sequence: TGTGCCAGCAGTGACGGGTCTAGGACTAGGTTC. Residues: CASSDGSRTRF.

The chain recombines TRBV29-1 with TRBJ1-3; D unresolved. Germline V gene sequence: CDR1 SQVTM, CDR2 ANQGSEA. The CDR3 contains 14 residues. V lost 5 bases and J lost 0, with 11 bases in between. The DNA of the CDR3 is TGCAGCGTTTTATCCAGCAACTCTGGAAACACCATATATTTT. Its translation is CSVLSSNSGNTIYF.

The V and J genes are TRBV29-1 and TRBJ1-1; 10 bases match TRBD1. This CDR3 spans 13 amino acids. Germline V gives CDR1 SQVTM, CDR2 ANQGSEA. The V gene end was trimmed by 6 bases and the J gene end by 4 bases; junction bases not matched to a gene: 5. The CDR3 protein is CSVRDRGGTEAFF. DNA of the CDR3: TGCAGCGTCAGGGACAGGGGAGGCACTGAAGCTTTCTTT.

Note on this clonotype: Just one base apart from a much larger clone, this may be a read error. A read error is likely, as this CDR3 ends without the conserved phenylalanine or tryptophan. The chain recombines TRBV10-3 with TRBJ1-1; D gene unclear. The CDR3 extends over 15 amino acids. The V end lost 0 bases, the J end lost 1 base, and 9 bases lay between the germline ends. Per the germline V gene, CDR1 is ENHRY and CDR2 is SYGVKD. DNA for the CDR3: TGTGCCATCAGTGAGTCCCCAATGGCGAACACTGAAGCTTTCATT. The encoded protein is CAISESPMANTEAFI.

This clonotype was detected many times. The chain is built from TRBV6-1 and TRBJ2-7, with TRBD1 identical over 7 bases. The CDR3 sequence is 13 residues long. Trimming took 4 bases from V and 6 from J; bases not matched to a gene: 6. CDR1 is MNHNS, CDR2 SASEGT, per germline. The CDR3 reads CASSGGGQGEQYF. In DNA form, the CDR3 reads TGTGCCAGCAGTGGAGGGGGCCAGGGCGAGCAGTACTTC.

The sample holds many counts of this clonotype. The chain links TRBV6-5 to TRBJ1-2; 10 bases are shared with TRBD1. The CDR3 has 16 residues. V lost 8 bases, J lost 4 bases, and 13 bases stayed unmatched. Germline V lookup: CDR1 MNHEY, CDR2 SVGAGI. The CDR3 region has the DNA TGTGCCAGCGCCTTCTTAAGGGACAGGGGAATCTATGGCTACACCTTC. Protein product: CASAFLRDRGIYGYTF.

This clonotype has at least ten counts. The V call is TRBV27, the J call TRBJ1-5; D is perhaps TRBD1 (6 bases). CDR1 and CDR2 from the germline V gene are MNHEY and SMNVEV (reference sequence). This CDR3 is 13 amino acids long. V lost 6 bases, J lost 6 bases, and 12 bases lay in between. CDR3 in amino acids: CASSAGVTQPQHF. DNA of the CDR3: TGTGCCAGCAGCGCAGGGGTTACTCAGCCCCAGCATTTT.

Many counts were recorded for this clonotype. CDR3 nucleotides: TGCAGTGTGAAGGGGTTCACTGAAGCTTTCTTT. Its protein product is CSVKGFTEAFF. The V gene is TRBV20-1, the J gene TRBJ1-1, with D possibly TRBD1 on 5 matching bases. Per the germline V gene, CDR1 is DFQATT and CDR2 is SNEGSKA (reference sequence). CDR3 length: 11 residues. Trimming took 7 bases from V and 4 from J, leaving 10 bases between them.

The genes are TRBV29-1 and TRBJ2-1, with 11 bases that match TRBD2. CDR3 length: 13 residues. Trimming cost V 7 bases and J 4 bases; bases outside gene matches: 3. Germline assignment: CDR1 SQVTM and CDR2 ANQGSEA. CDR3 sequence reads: CSGLAGGYNEQFF. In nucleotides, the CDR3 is TGCAGCGGCTTAGCGGGGGGGTACAATGAGCAGTTCTTC.